These T cell receptor beta chains were read from a single sample in a study of PD-1 blockade in classical Hodgkin lymphoma. The repertoire was sequenced with immunoSEQ multiplex PCR; TCRdb's copy has only in-frame clones and lacks some. This sample has some 84,000 clones, with about 90% found just once. The material was peripheral blood mononuclear cells (PBMCs), obtained before the second cycle of nivolumab. The receptors originated from a human donor with classical Hodgkin lymphoma. Each CDR3 is given with its conserved first and last residue. A D gene is named only where the DNA matches it firmly. Only part of the rows carry a size: once, few, many, or a class if the clone is expanded.

v_call	clone_size	j_call	d_call	cdr3_length	cdr3_nt	cdr3_aa
TRBV5-1	.	TRBJ2-6	.	16	TGCGCCAGCAGCTTGGGGCAGAGCTCTGGGGCCAACGTCCTGACTTTC	CASSLGQSSGANVLTF
TRBV7-9	once	TRBJ2-7	.	14	TGTGCCAGCAGCTTAGTAGGGGGAGCGTACGAGCAGTACTTC	CASSLVGGAYEQYF
TRBV6-1	.	TRBJ2-5	TRBD1	13	TGTGCCAGTAGATTCCAGGGGGCAGAGACCCAGTACTTC	CASRFQGAETQYF
TRBV7-7	.	TRBJ2-5	TRBD1	11	TGTGCTAGCAGCCCAGGGGGGACCCAGTACTTC	CASSPGGTQYF
TRBV7-7	.	TRBJ2-2	.	13	TGTGCTAGCAGCCTCAGTAGGCCCGGGGAGCTGTTTTTT	CASSLSRPGELFF
TRBV15	.	TRBJ1-1	.	11	TGTGCCACCAGGATGGACACTGAAGCTTTCTTT	CATRMDTEAFF
TRBV19	.	TRBJ2-1	.	13	TGTGCCGGTAGTATTGCGCGGGCTTATGAGCAGTTCTTC	CAGSIARAYEQFF
TRBV11-2	once	TRBJ2-3	.	16	TGTGCCAGCAGCTTATTCACAGGGCGGAGCACAGATACGCAGTATTTT	CASSLFTGRSTDTQYF
TRBV6-5	.	TRBJ2-5	TRBD2	15	TGTGCCAGCAGTTACGGTACTAGCGGGGCAGAGACCCAGTACTTC	CASSYGTSGAETQYF
TRBV7-9	.	TRBJ1-3	.	15	TGTGCCAGCAGCCCCCCGGTGCGGGAGGGAAACACCATATATTTT	CASSPPVREGNTIYF
TRBV10-3	.	TRBJ2-2	TRBD1	18	TGTGCCATCAGTGAGCCCTCCCCCGGGACAGTGAACACCGGGGAGCTGTTTTTT	CAISEPSPGTVNTGELFF
TRBV29-1	.	TRBJ2-1	.	16	TGCAGCGTTGCGAGTAGAGGGCGGGATTTATACAATGAGCAGTTCTTC	CSVASRGRDLYNEQFF
TRBV28	.	TRBJ2-2	TRBD2	19	TGTGCCAGCAGTTTCCCGCTTCTGGGACTAGCGGACAACACCGGGGAGCTGTTTTTT	CASSFPLLGLADNTGELFF
TRBV20-1	.	TRBJ2-7	.	11	TGCAGTGCTAGAGATCCACCCGAGCAGTACTTC	CSARDPPEQYF
TRBV27	.	TRBJ2-7	TRBD1	15	TGTGCCAGCAGTTGGAGGACAGGGTTCCTCTACGAGCAGTACTTC	CASSWRTGFLYEQYF
TRBV7-3	.	TRBJ2-1	.	13	TGTGCCAGCAGGTATTCTAGCCCCGATGAGCAGTTCTTC	CASRYSSPDEQFF
TRBV2	.	TRBJ2-7	.	11	TGTGCCAGCTGGGCAGGGAACGAGCAGTACTTC	CASWAGNEQYF
TRBV28	.	TRBJ1-3	.	17	TGTGCCAGCAGTTTACAGGGTGTTGGGAGCTCTGGAAACACCATATATTTT	CASSLQGVGSSGNTIYF
TRBV10-3	few	TRBJ1-2	TRBD1	14	TGTGCCATCAGTGAACAGGGGGCGAGAGTAGGCTACACCTTC	CAISEQGARVGYTF
TRBV10-3	.	TRBJ2-3	.	15	TGTGCCATCAGTGATGTGAGACCAGCGGCAGATACGCAGTATTTT	CAISDVRPAADTQYF
TRBV13	.	TRBJ2-3	TRBD1	18	TGTGCCAGCAGTCCAGCCCCTCTGACAGGGGCCTTCACAGATACGCAGTATTTT	CASSPAPLTGAFTDTQYF
TRBV28	.	TRBJ1-2	TRBD1	16	TGTGCCAGCAGTCCCCTTCCAGGACAGGGGATTCTTGGCTACACCTTC	CASSPLPGQGILGYTF
TRBV11-2	.	TRBJ2-2	.	13	TGTGCCAGCAGCTTAGAGGGTACCGGGGAGCTGTTTTTT	CASSLEGTGELFF
TRBV11-2	.	TRBJ2-3	TRBD2	18	TGTGCCAGCAGCCACGGAAGACTAGCGGGAGCGAGGACAGATACGCAGTATTTT	CASSHGRLAGARTDTQYF
TRBV27	.	TRBJ2-7	.	12	TGTGCCAGCAGTTTAATAGGGTACGAGCAGTACTTC	CASSLIGYEQYF
TRBV28	.	TRBJ2-7	.	17	TGTGCCAGCAGTTTGACCAACCTGTGGGGGTCGTCCTACGAGCAGTACTTC	CASSLTNLWGSSYEQYF
TRBV5-6	.	TRBJ1-2	.	14	TGTGCCAGCACCGCGACAGGCGAGGGCAGCGGCTACACCTTC	CASTATGEGSGYTF
TRBV5-4	.	TRBJ2-7	.	14	TGTGCCAGCAGCCAAAGTAACAACCTTTACGAGCAGTACTTC	CASSQSNNLYEQYF
TRBV7-2	.	TRBJ1-3	TRBD1	16	TGTGCCAGCAGCTTTTTAGGGACAGGGAGTGTTCGCACCATATATTTT	CASSFLGTGSVRTIYF
TRBV7-9	.	TRBJ1-1	.	15	TGTGCCAGCAGCTTGGGGGGGGGACTCCCCGCTGAAGCTTTCTTT	CASSLGGGLPAEAFF